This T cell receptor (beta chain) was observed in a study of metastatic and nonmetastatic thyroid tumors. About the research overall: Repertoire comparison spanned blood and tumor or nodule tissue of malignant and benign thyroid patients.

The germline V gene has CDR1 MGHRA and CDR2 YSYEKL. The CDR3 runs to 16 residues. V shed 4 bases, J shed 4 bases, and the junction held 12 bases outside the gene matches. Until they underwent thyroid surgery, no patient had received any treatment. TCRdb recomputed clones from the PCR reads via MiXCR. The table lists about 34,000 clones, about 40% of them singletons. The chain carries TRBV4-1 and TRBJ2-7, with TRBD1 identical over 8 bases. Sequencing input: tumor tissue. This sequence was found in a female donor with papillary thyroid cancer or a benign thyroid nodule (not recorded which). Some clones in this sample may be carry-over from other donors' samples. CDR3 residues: CASSLAGGRGRYEQYF. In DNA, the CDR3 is TGCGCCAGCAGCCTAGCAGGGGGCAGGGGCAGGTACGAGCAGTACTTC.